This note documents a single TCR beta chain sequence. Its antigen remains unknown. Using its own MiXCR run on the reads, TCRdb lists one record per CDR3 protein. The sample includes about 530,000 distinct CDR3 sequences, around 27% of them seen just once. The sample belongs to a study of T cell repertoires in cytomegalovirus infection. The overall study: Signatures in public TCR beta sequences pointed to both CMV infection and matching HLA type.

The study, taken as a whole, reports: HLA-C-restricted CMV clonotypes gave the most frequent clonotype in two of eight donors. Cumulative frequency of public TCR beta families picked out carriers of CMV plus the relevant HLA.

The V and J ends lost 3 bases and 5 bases, in that order; junction bases with no gene match: 6. This CDR3 is 15 amino acids long. The germline gives CDR1 MGHRA, CDR2 YSYEKL. The TCR sequence derives from a human donor in good health (CMV status not recorded). Some clones in this sample may be carry-over from other donors' samples. This chain connects TRBV4-1 to TRBJ1-4; 7 bases match TRBD1. The sample taken for sequencing was PBMCs. In DNA form, the CDR3 reads TGCGCCAGCAGCCAGGAGACAGGGAGAAATGAAAAACTGTTTTTT. This sequence encodes CASSQETGRNEKLFF.